The clone carrying this T cell receptor (beta chain) was counted many times. Antigen specificity is unknown. These data originate in a study of T cells in Graves' hyperthyroidism and ophthalmopathy. Study-wide results and limits: Also found in blood were most expanded thyroid clonotypes above 0.001.

Amplification of TCR beta CDR3 regions was performed using RNA transcripts as template. First-round RT-PCR with HTBI primers amplified the TCR CDR3 region. In TCRdb, the multiplex PCR reads were re-called with MiXCR into one record per CDR3 protein. The sample lists approximately 400,000 distinct CDR3 sequences, roughly 13% seen once, with less than 25% in the top ten. The germline V gene has CDR1 SNHLY and CDR2 FYNNEI. J gave up 8 bases and V 5 bases, and 2 bases lay outside the gene matches. This CDR3 has 12 residues. The TCR was taken from a man aged 30-40 years with Graves' hyperthyroidism that later progressed to Graves' ophthalmopathy. Sample: blood. V gene TRBV2 combines with J gene TRBJ1-1, with 10 bases aligning to TRBD1. CDR3 nucleotides: TGTGCCAGCAGTTTGGGACAGGGGGAAGCTTTCTTT. It is translated as CASSLGQGEAFF. The variable domain in full, completed from reference TRBV2 and TRBJ1-1, reads EPEVTQTPSHQVTQMGQEVILRCVPISNHLYFYWYRQILGQKVEFLVSFYNNEISEKSEIFDDQFSVERPDGSNFTLKIRSTKLEDSAMYFCASSLGQGEAFFGQGTRLTVV.